A single sample gave rise to the 6 T cell receptor beta chains below, sequenced in a study of blood T cell repertoires in COVID-19 (dated by TCRdb to 2020 to 2022). Preparation of the library involved the immunoSEQ multiplex PCR assay. The table comes from immuneACCESS by way of TCRdb, which keeps in-frame sequences with V and J called. Part of the clones is missing from these tables; in studies checked, under half for an unresolved V gene and the rest for unknown reasons. Recorded for this sample are fewer than 250,000 clones; around nine tenths of them occurred a single time. The ten biggest clones cover roughly 15% of the sample. The material sequenced was PBMCs or T cells enriched from blood (not recorded which). These receptors were collected from a woman between 50 and 59 years old with acute COVID-19.

Comments on this clone: Other DNA sequences of this sample code for an identical CDR3. The V call is TRBV27, the J call TRBJ2-7; 7 positions match TRBD1. Germline values: CDR1 MNHEY, CDR2 SMNVEV (reference sequence). There are 14 residues in the CDR3. With V trimmed by 3 bases and J by 3 bases, 5 bases remained unmatched. The CDR3 region is CASSFGDSVYEQYF. DNA for the CDR3: TGTGCCAGCAGTTTCGGGGACAGTGTCTACGAGCAGTACTTC.

The rearrangement uses TRBV28 and TRBJ1-1; 7 nucleotides line up with TRBD1. Trimming removed 4 bases from V and 0 bases from J; junction bases left unmatched: 2. Germline lookup yields CDR1 MDHEN and CDR2 SYDVKM. The CDR3 has 14 residues. CDR3 nucleotide sequence: TGTGCCAGCAGTTCCACAGGGGTGAACACTGAAGCTTTCTTT. It encodes CASSSTGVNTEAFF.

This chain links TRBV27 with TRBJ2-7, with 11 positions matching TRBD2. The junction had 1 base not matched to a gene; V was cut back by 3 bases and J by 0 bases. Germline V gene sequence: CDR1 MNHEY, CDR2 SMNVEV (reference sequence). The CDR3 sequence is 15 residues long. The CDR3 loop reads CASSFGTSGSYEQYF. CDR3 nucleotides: TGTGCCAGCAGTTTCGGGACTAGCGGCTCCTACGAGCAGTACTTC.

The chain joins TRBV15 to TRBJ1-5, with D perhaps matching TRBD1 (6 bases). Germline CDR1 reads LNHNV; CDR2 reads YYDKDF (reference sequence). The ends were cut back, 4 bases at V and 3 bases at J, with 10 bases in the middle. The CDR3 sequence is 14 residues long. CDR3: CATSNTGNNQPQHF. DNA for the CDR3: TGTGCCACCAGCAATACAGGGAACAATCAGCCCCAGCATTTT.

The V gene is TRBV4-3, the J gene TRBJ2-7; no clear D gene. V lost 1 base and J 6 bases, leaving 4 bases between the germline ends. Germline values: CDR1 LGHNA, CDR2 YSLEER. The CDR3 consists of 11 residues. CDR3 DNA sequence: TGCGCCAGCAGCCAAGGTCGCGAGCAGTACTTC. The encoded protein is CASSQGREQYF.

The chain has TRBV19 and TRBJ1-5; the match to TRBD1 covers 7 bases. Germline V lookup: CDR1 LNHDA, CDR2 SQIVND (reference sequence). V lost 5 bases to trimming and J lost 0 bases; unmatched junction nucleotides: 10. This CDR3 has 17 amino acids. CDR3 loop: CASSRDSSRYSNQPQHF. The CDR3, as DNA: TGTGCCAGTAGTCGGGACAGTTCGCGTTATAGCAATCAGCCCCAGCATTTT. The full variable domain, rest sourced from reference TRBV19 and TRBJ1-5, is DGGITQSPKYLFRKEGQNVTLSCEQNLNHDAMYWYRQDPGQGLRLIYYSQIVNDFQKGDIAEGYSVSREKKESFPLTVTSAQKNPTAFYLCASSRDSSRYSNQPQHFGDGTRLSIL.